This TCR beta chain was recovered during a study of tumor and adjacent non-tumor tissue in lung cancer. Study-wide context: Samples averaged around 4 million productive TCRbeta reads each.

Broader study findings: Top 100 clones took a larger repertoire share in normal lung.

Three rounds of nested PCR, following a modified ARM-PCR protocol, produced the TCRbeta library. TCRdb redid the calling of the multiplex PCR reads with MiXCR, one entry per CDR3 protein. The sample has about 110,000 distinct CDR3 sequences, over 55% seen once. This sample's RNA came from whole unsorted tissue. This non-tumor lung sample came from over 3 cm beyond the tumor edge. On this clonotype itself: The antigen is undetermined.

CDR1 and CDR2 from the germline V gene are MNHNY and SVGAGI (reference sequence). This CDR3 has 11 amino acids. With 11 bases clipped from V and 6 bases from J, the junction kept 7 bases outside the gene matches. The rearrangement uses TRBV6-6 and TRBJ2-7; 7 positions agree with TRBD1. The material sequenced was distant non-tumor lung tissue. The clonotype originates from a man aged 60 to 75 with non-small cell lung cancer. CDR3 protein: CAARDSCEQYF. The CDR3 region has the DNA TGTGCCGCCCGGGACAGTTGCGAGCAGTACTTC.